A single T cell receptor (beta chain) is shown here with its context. As yet, its antigen is unknown. In the PCR, 60 Vbeta and 13 Jbeta primers were used. Method: immunoSEQ multiplex PCR; TCRdb's copy keeps in-frame clones and lacks some. This sample has some 140,000 clones; around 77% occur once, and the top ten carry about 4.3%. This sample was included in a study of cytomegalovirus exposure and HLA in healthy donors. On the study more broadly: Among 150 million to 200 million T cells, an earlier analysis found around 100 million unique TCR beta sequences.

General study results and limits: Whilst most TCR sequences proved rare, a subset of public TCRs occurred across many donors. Accurate prediction of HLA-A and HLA-B alleles (for most subjects) was reportedly achieved from TCR beta sequences.

Nominally healthy donors were sampled, though unrecorded immune exposures were likely. The sample consisted of PBMCs. This clonotype was obtained from a man aged 25-45 years in good health.

As DNA, the CDR3 is TGCGCCAGCAGCTTGGAGCGGGTGAACACTGAAGCTTTCTTT. It translates to CASSLERVNTEAFF. This sequence joins TRBV5-1 and TRBJ1-1; unclear D gene. The CDR3 length is 14 residues. V lost 0 bases and J 0 bases, leaving 6 bases between the germline ends. The germline V gene has CDR1 SGHRS and CDR2 YFSETQ.